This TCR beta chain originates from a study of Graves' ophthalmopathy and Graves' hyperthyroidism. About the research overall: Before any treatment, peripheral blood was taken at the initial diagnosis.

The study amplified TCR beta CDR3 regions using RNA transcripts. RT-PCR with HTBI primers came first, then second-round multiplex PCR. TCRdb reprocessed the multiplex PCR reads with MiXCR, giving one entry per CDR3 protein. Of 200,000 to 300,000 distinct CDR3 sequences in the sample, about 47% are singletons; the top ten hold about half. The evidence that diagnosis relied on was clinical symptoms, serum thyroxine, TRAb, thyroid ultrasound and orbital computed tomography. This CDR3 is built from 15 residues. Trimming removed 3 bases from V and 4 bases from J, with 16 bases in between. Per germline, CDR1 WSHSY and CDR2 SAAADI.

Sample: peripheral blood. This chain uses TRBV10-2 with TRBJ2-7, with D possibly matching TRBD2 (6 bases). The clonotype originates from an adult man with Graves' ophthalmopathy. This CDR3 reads CASSDTGALGYEQYF. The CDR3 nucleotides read TGCGCCAGCAGTGACACGGGAGCCCTGGGGTACGAGCAGTACTTC.